These 26 T cell receptor beta chains share one sample of origin, sequenced in a study of blood T cell repertoires in COVID-19 (dated by TCRdb to between 2020 and 2021). Library preparation used the immunoSEQ multiplex PCR assay. This is the immuneACCESS table as TCRdb keeps it, with only in-frame sequences that have V and J called. A part of the clones is gone; compared with another copy, unresolved V genes explain less than half, and the rest is unexplained. The sample contains about 120,000 clones, 87% of them found a single time. Roughly 29% of the sample comes from the top ten. Sequenced input: peripheral blood. These receptors all come from a woman in her seventies with acute or convalescent COVID-19.

The V call is TRBV7-9, the J call TRBJ2-5, with TRBD2 matching 16 bases. The V gene's germline CDR1 is SEHNR and CDR2 FQNEAQ (reference sequence). Trimming removed 5 bases from V and 5 bases from J; junction bases left unmatched: 11. CDR3 size: 18 residues. Here the CDR3 reads CASSPPSGLAGGGETQYF. The DNA for the CDR3 is TGTGCCAGCAGCCCCCCCTCGGGACTAGCGGGGGGGGGTGAGACCCAGTACTTC.

The chain links TRBV19 to TRBJ1-5, with unresolved D. Trimming left V 4 bases short and J 4 bases short, with 17 bases between. CDR3 length equals 16 residues. Germline-derived CDR1 and CDR2 are LNHDA and SQIVND (reference sequence). CDR3 sequence (DNA): TGTGCCAGTAGTACCCGGACCCCCCCGGGGAATCAGCCCCAGCATTTT. Protein: CASSTRTPPGNQPQHF. Filled out from reference TRBV19 and TRBJ1-5, the complete variable domain reads DGGITQSPKYLFRKEGQNVTLSCEQNLNHDAMYWYRQDPGQGLRLIYYSQIVNDFQKGDIAEGYSVSREKKESFPLTVTSAQKNPTAFYLCASSTRTPPGNQPQHFGDGTRLSIL.

This CDR3 reads CASSAGTYLTQYF. The DNA for the CDR3 is TGTGCCAGCAGCGCCGGGACTTATTTGACCCAGTACTTC. The rearrangement uses TRBV7-2 and TRBJ2-5; D is perhaps TRBD2 (6 bases). Germline loops: CDR1 SGHTA, CDR2 FQGNSA. The V gene lost 5 bases and the J gene lost 7 bases, with 14 bases spanning the gap. This CDR3 region has 13 residues. The entire variable domain, with the rest obtained from reference TRBV7-2 and TRBJ2-5, is as follows: GAGVSQSPSNKVTEKGKDVELRCDPISGHTALYWYRQSLGQGLEFLIYFQGNSAPDKSGLPSDRFSAERTGGSVSTLTIQRTQQEDSAVYLCASSAGTYLTQYFGPGTRLLVL.

The chain carries TRBV18 and TRBJ2-5; 7 bases match TRBD2. J was trimmed by 1 base and V by 6 bases; bases with no gene match: 8. CDR3 length: 15 amino acids. Germline loops: CDR1 KGHSH, CDR2 LQKENI. CDR3 residues: CASSSISGFQETQYF. The CDR3, as DNA: TGTGCCAGCTCCTCGATTAGCGGGTTCCAAGAGACCCAGTACTTC.

The gene calls are TRBV10-1 and TRBJ1-6; D call uncertain. Germline values: CDR1 WNHNN, CDR2 SYGVQD (reference sequence). Trimming cost V 2 bases and J 4 bases, with 6 bases left between them. The CDR3 has 14 residues. The CDR3 is CASSEGQYNSPLHF. For the CDR3, the DNA is TGCGCCAGCAGTGAGGGGCAATATAATTCACCCCTCCACTTT.

The rearrangement joins TRBV30 to TRBJ1-5; 7 bases map to TRBD1. There are 16 residues in the CDR3. Trimming at V came to 4 bases and at J to 4 bases, leaving 13 bases not matched to a gene. Germline V gives CDR1 GTSNPN, CDR2 SVGIG (reference sequence). CDR3 region: CAWNTRGLRRNQPQHF. The CDR3 DNA reads as TGTGCCTGGAACACAAGGGGGCTTAGGAGGAATCAGCCCCAGCATTTT.

The V and J genes are TRBV27 and TRBJ2-3, with 8 bases identical to TRBD2. Trimming took 2 bases from V and 4 from J; bases not matched to a gene: 5. CDR3 size: 15 residues. Germline V gene lookup returns CDR1 MNHEY and CDR2 SMNVEV (reference sequence). CDR3 sequence: CASSLGAGVSDTQYF. CDR3 coding DNA: TGTGCCAGCAGTTTAGGAGCGGGGGTCTCAGATACGCAGTATTTT.

This chain uses TRBV3-1 (or the pseudogene TRBV3-2) with TRBJ2-1; 10 positions match TRBD2. The germline V gene encodes CDR1 LGHDT and CDR2 YNNKEL (reference sequence). The V gene end was trimmed by 7 bases and the J gene end by 7 bases; junction bases not matched to a gene: 7. This CDR3 spans 14 amino acids. The CDR3 DNA follows: TGTGCCAGCAAATGGAGCGGGGGGGATAATGAGCAGTTCTTC. Protein sequence: CASKWSGGDNEQFF.

The chain recombines TRBV25-1 with TRBJ1-1; a possible D gene is TRBD1 (5 bases). V lost 6 bases, J lost 6 bases, and 14 bases lay in between. Germline assignment: CDR1 MGHDK and CDR2 SYGVNS. The CDR3 runs 13 residues. CDR3 sequence (DNA): TGTGCCAGCAGGACCAATCGGGGGGCTGAAGCTTTCTTT. Protein product: CASRTNRGAEAFF.

This chain joins TRBV7-9 and TRBJ1-1, with a weak D call TRBD1 (5 bases). The CDR3 runs to 16 residues. The V gene's germline CDR1 is SEHNR and CDR2 FQNEAQ (reference sequence). Trimming stripped 5 bases from V and 5 bases from J, with 21 bases between. CDR3 sequence: CASSPRGSGLKTEAFF. CDR3 coding DNA: TGTGCCAGCAGCCCCCGGGGGTCGGGGCTAAAAACTGAAGCTTTCTTT. Filled out from reference TRBV7-9 and TRBJ1-1, the complete variable domain reads DTGVSQNPRHKITKRGQNVTFRCDPISEHNRLYWYRQTLGQGPEFLTYFQNEAQLEKSRLLSDRFSAERPKGSFSTLEIQRTEQGDSAMYLCASSPRGSGLKTEAFFGQGTRLTVV.

This sequence joins TRBV11-3 and TRBJ1-2; D is possibly TRBD1 (6 bases). This CDR3 has 13 residues. The V end was cut by 6 bases, the J end by 7 bases, with 15 bases between. Germline loops: CDR1 SGHNT, CDR2 YENEEA. CDR3 sequence (DNA): TGTGCCAGCAGTCGGACAGATCGCGGTGGCTACACCTTC. Protein product: CASSRTDRGGYTF.

The rearrangement joins TRBV11-3 to TRBJ1-1; 8 bases agree with TRBD1. The CDR3 has 14 residues. With V trimmed by 5 bases and J by 2 bases, 4 bases remained unmatched. The germline gives CDR1 SGHNT, CDR2 YENEEA. The CDR3 DNA reads as TGTGCCAGCAGCCCCGGACAGGGAAACACTGAAGCTTTCTTT. Translated: CASSPGQGNTEAFF. The full variable domain, in which reference TRBV11-3 and TRBJ1-1 provide the parts outside the CDR3, is EAGVVQSPRYKIIEKKQPVAFWCNPISGHNTLYWYLQNLGQGPELLIRYENEEAVDDSQLPKDRFSAERLKGVDSTLKIQPAELGDSAVYLCASSPGQGNTEAFFGQGTRLTVV.

The rearrangement joins TRBV29-1 to TRBJ1-2; the D is unclear. Germline values: CDR1 SQVTM, CDR2 ANQGSEA. This CDR3 has 11 residues. The V end was cut by 1 base, the J end by 3 bases, with 3 bases between. CDR3 region: CSVEAYYGYTF. In nucleotides, the CDR3 is TGCAGCGTTGAAGCCTACTATGGCTACACCTTC.

The CDR3 protein is CASSQGPRLGNEQFF. In nucleotides, the CDR3 is TGTGCCAGCAGCCAAGGACCGAGGCTTGGGAATGAGCAGTTCTTC. The chain joins TRBV14 to TRBJ2-1, with D unclear. V was cut by 1 base and J by 7 bases, with 14 bases left in between. Germline CDR1 and CDR2: SGHDN and FVKESK. The CDR3 has 15 amino acids.

The CDR3 here is CASSSGQGGNTIYF. The CDR3 region has the DNA TGCGCCAGCAGCTCGGGACAGGGAGGAAACACCATATATTTT. This chain connects TRBV5-1 to TRBJ1-3; 9 positions match TRBD1. The germline V gene encodes CDR1 SGHRS and CDR2 YFSETQ. V trimming: 3 bases; J trimming: 4 bases; junction bases outside the gene matches: 2. The CDR3 is 14 residues long.

The CDR3 sequence is CAWSVRGSNEKLFF. CDR3 DNA: TGTGCCTGGAGTGTACGAGGCTCTAATGAAAAACTGTTTTTT. The V gene is TRBV30, the J gene TRBJ1-4; D is uncertain. Deletions cut 0 bases from V and 3 bases from J, with 8 bases between. The germline V gene has CDR1 GTSNPN and CDR2 SVGIG (reference sequence). The CDR3 runs to 14 residues.

In its sample, this clone was seen a few times. The CDR3 reads CASGTGTQPQHF. The CDR3, as DNA: TGTGCCAGCGGTACGGGAACACAGCCCCAGCATTTT. J is TRBJ1-5 and V is TRBV6-5, with unresolved D. Germline loops: CDR1 MNHEY, CDR2 SVGAGI. CDR3 length: 12 residues. V lost 8 bases and J lost 7, with 12 bases in between.

The chain is built from TRBV5-1 and TRBJ2-5; tentatively, D is TRBD2 (5 bases). Germline loops: CDR1 SGHRS, CDR2 YFSETQ. This CDR3 is 13 amino acids long. V was cut by 4 bases and J by 2 bases, with 9 bases left in between. Written as DNA, the CDR3 is TGCGCCAGCAGCCGCGGGCAGCAAGAGACCCAGTACTTC. Amino acid sequence: CASSRGQQETQYF.

The chain carries TRBV19 and TRBJ2-5; 9 bases match TRBD2. Germline trimming cut 6 bases from V and 2 bases from J; bases unmatched to any gene: 4. The CDR3 contains 14 residues. The germline V gene encodes CDR1 LNHDA and CDR2 SQIVND (reference sequence). Written as DNA, the CDR3 is TGTGCCAGTAGGTTTAGCGGGGGACAAGAGACCCAGTACTTC. This translates into CASRFSGGQETQYF.

The V call is TRBV6-5, the J call TRBJ2-5, with TRBD2 matching 10 bases. Trimming cost V 0 bases and J 5 bases; bases outside gene matches: 6. Germline lookup yields CDR1 MNHEY and CDR2 SVGAGI. The CDR3 contains 16 residues. CDR3 region: CASSYSLSGGRETQYF. CDR3 DNA sequence: TGTGCCAGCAGTTACTCTCTTAGCGGGGGGCGGGAGACCCAGTACTTC.

This clone was seen just once. The J gene is TRBJ1-1, the V gene TRBV28; the D is unclear. This CDR3 has 11 amino acids. Germline CDR1 MDHEN, CDR2 SYDVKM. Trimming pared 3 bases from V and 8 bases from J, leaving 7 bases between. The CDR3 reads CASSFGGEAFF. CDR3 nucleotides: TGTGCCAGCAGTTTTGGAGGGGAAGCTTTCTTT. Filled out from reference TRBV28 and TRBJ1-1, the complete variable domain reads DVKVTQSSRYLVKRTGEKVFLECVQDMDHENMFWYRQDPGLGLRLIYFSYDVKMKEKGDIPEGYSVSREKKERFSLILESASTNQTSMYLCASSFGGEAFFGQGTRLTVV.

The rearrangement joins TRBV12-5 to TRBJ1-1, with D possibly being TRBD1 (6 bases). Germline assignment: CDR1 LGHNT and CDR2 FRNRAP. The CDR3 totals 16 residues. The germline V and J ends were trimmed by 6 bases and 3 bases, with 20 bases remaining between them. Written as DNA, the CDR3 is TGTGCTAGTGGACGAGGGGAGGGGGTGCAGGACACTGAAGCTTTCTTT. It yields the protein CASGRGEGVQDTEAFF.

This clone appeared once. This sequence joins TRBV5-6 and TRBJ1-6, with D possibly matching TRBD1 (6 bases). The CDR3 contains 15 residues. Germline assignment: CDR1 SGHDT and CDR2 YYEEEE. V was pared by 1 base and J by 7 bases, with 12 bases between. This chain's CDR3 is CASSLIGQTNSPLHF. CDR3 in DNA: TGTGCCAGCAGCTTGATTGGACAGACCAATTCACCCCTCCACTTT.

This clone was observed once. This rearrangement joins TRBV7-2 to TRBJ2-7, with TRBD2 identical over 9 bases. Germline V gene data show CDR1 as SGHTA and CDR2 as FQGNSA. The junction had 9 bases not matched to a gene; V was cut back by 6 bases and J by 3 bases. The CDR3 is 15 residues long. CDR3 in amino acids: CASSLRASGDYEQYF. CDR3 DNA: TGTGCCAGCAGTCTGAGGGCTAGCGGGGACTACGAGCAGTACTTC.

The chain combines TRBV13 with TRBJ1-2; D is perhaps TRBD1 (6 bases). CDR1 is PRHDT and CDR2 is FYEKMQ in the germline V gene (reference sequence). The CDR3 runs to 15 residues. V was shortened by 5 bases and J by 4 bases, with 17 bases between the two germline ends. The CDR3 loop reads CASSAAHRVSYGYTF. The CDR3 bases are TGTGCCAGCAGCGCAGCCCACAGGGTGTCCTATGGCTACACCTTC.

The chain employs TRBV19 and TRBJ1-6; 8 bases agree with TRBD1. The germline V gene has CDR1 LNHDA and CDR2 SQIVND (reference sequence). This CDR3 contains 13 residues. V dropped 4 bases and J dropped 7; count of bases not matched to a gene: 0. The CDR3 here is CASSRQGNSPLHF. Here the CDR3 DNA reads TGTGCCAGTAGTAGACAGGGGAATTCACCCCTCCACTTT.